Below, 5 T cell receptor beta chains from the same sample are listed, as sequenced in a study of T cell changes during pregnancy in multiple sclerosis. Produced via immunoSEQ multiplex PCR; TCRdb's table is partial and in-frame only. The sample yields more than 90,000 clones, approximately 92% seen once. The material was peripheral blood, obtained after pregnancy. The origin of the receptors is a female donor with multiple sclerosis, enrolled in a pregnancy study.

The chain combines TRBV29-1 with TRBJ1-5; D uncertain. CDR3 length: 12 residues. V gave up 4 bases and J gave up 3 bases, with 7 bases separating them. Germline CDR1 and CDR2: SQVTM and ANQGSEA. This CDR3 is CSVGSNNQPQHF. The CDR3 DNA follows: TGCAGCGTTGGGAGCAACAATCAGCCCCAGCATTTT.

The gene calls are TRBV10-3 and TRBJ1-2; 7 bases map to TRBD1. In germline, CDR1 is ENHRY, CDR2 SYGVKD. With 6 bases clipped from V and 9 bases from J, the junction kept 13 bases outside the gene matches. The CDR3 has 14 residues. The CDR3 here is CAIRPSGTDRSYTF. CDR3 nucleotides: TGTGCCATCAGGCCCTCCGGGACAGATCGCAGCTACACCTTC.

The chain employs TRBV9 and TRBJ1-3; D perhaps matches TRBD1 (5 bases). V was trimmed by 0 bases and J by 4 bases, leaving 11 bases between them. CDR1 and CDR2 from the germline V gene are SGDLS and YYNGEE. The CDR3 runs 15 residues. In DNA form, the CDR3 reads TGTGCCAGCAGCGTAGGCAGGGCGCGGGGAAACACCATATATTTT. Translation gives CASSVGRARGNTIYF.

The chain carries TRBV6-1 and TRBJ2-2; TRBD1 agrees at 7 bases. The V gene end was trimmed by 4 bases and the J gene end by 7 bases; junction bases not matched to a gene: 9. Germline-derived CDR1 and CDR2 are MNHNS and SASEGT. The CDR3 covers 15 residues. This chain's CDR3 is CASSVEGARIGELFF. CDR3 bases: TGTGCCAGCAGTGTAGAGGGGGCTAGAATCGGGGAGCTGTTTTTT.

This clone has a handful of counts. The V and J genes are TRBV2 and TRBJ1-1; D gene unclear. Trimming removed 2 bases at V and 0 bases at J, with 16 bases between. Per the germline V gene, CDR1 is SNHLY and CDR2 is FYNNEI. CDR3 size: 17 residues. DNA of the CDR3: TGTGCCAGCAGTGAAAGCGCCCCCCAGACCATGAACACTGAAGCTTTCTTT. Amino acid sequence: CASSESAPQTMNTEAFF.